These T cell receptor beta chains were read from a single sample in a study of blood T cell repertoires in COVID-19. Using immunoSEQ multiplex PCR, the repertoire was profiled, and TCRdb retains in-frame clones only, with some absent. The table shows around 150,000 clones, with 85% occurring only once. Sequences were obtained from peripheral blood. All receptors derive from a human donor with acute or convalescent COVID-19. The donor label of this sample is uncertain. Each CDR3 is given with its conserved first and last residue. A D gene is named only where the DNA matches it firmly. The size of a clone is reported for some rows only, either as once, few or many, or as a class for expanded clones.

d_call	v_call	clone_size	j_call	cdr3_aa	cdr3_nt
NA	TRBV28	NA	TRBJ2-7	CASSSLRVLDYEQYF	TGTGCCAGCAGTTCCCTCCGGGTTCTGGACTACGAGCAGTACTTC
TRBD1	TRBV9	NA	TRBJ1-5	CASSSKLDRVNQPQHF	TGTGCCAGCAGCTCTAAACTGGACAGGGTAAATCAGCCCCAGCATTTT
NA	TRBV3-1/TRBV3-2	NA	TRBJ1-3	CASSPGTGNTIYF	TGTGCCAGCAGCCCGGGGACTGGAAACACCATATATTTT
TRBD1	TRBV5-1	NA	TRBJ1-2	CASSLWPGQGAAGGYTF	TGCGCCAGCAGCTTGTGGCCGGGACAGGGAGCGGCCGGTGGCTACACCTTC
NA	TRBV18	NA	TRBJ1-1	CASFVERTEAFF	TGTGCCAGCTTCGTCGAGCGGACTGAAGCTTTCTTT
TRBD1	TRBV5-8	NA	TRBJ1-2	CASSADRNYGYTF	TGTGCCAGCAGCGCGGACAGGAATTATGGCTACACCTTC
TRBD1	TRBV2	many	TRBJ2-2	CASRQGAGELFF	TGTGCCAGCAGACAGGGGGCCGGGGAGCTGTTTTTT
TRBD1	TRBV5-1	NA	TRBJ2-2	CASSRRDRETVTGELFF	TGCGCCAGCAGCCGCCGGGACAGGGAGACGGTCACCGGGGAGCTGTTTTTT
NA	TRBV12-3/TRBV12-4	NA	TRBJ1-3	CASSRERGNTIYF	TGTGCCAGCAGTAGGGAGAGAGGAAACACCATATATTTT
NA	TRBV19	NA	TRBJ2-5	CASSVAHGKETQYF	TGTGCCAGTAGTGTCGCTCACGGGAAAGAGACCCAGTACTTC
NA	TRBV18	NA	TRBJ2-1	CASSPRAAFENEQFF	TGTGCCAGCTCACCACGAGCGGCCTTTGAAAATGAGCAGTTCTTC
NA	TRBV10-3	once	TRBJ1-2	CAIKNSQHYGYTF	TGTGCCATCAAGAACAGTCAGCACTATGGCTACACCTTC
TRBD2	TRBV7-8	NA	TRBJ2-3	CASSPEKRRGTDTQYF	TGTGCCAGCAGCCCCGAGAAGAGGCGGGGGACAGATACGCAGTATTTT
TRBD1	TRBV30	NA	TRBJ2-7	CAWTRQGTYRNEQYF	TGTGCCTGGACTAGACAGGGGACCTACCGTAACGAGCAGTACTTC
TRBD1	TRBV29-1	once	TRBJ1-5	CSVGATGGGNQPQHF	TGCAGCGTTGGGGCCACAGGGGGCGGCAATCAGCCCCAGCATTTT
NA	TRBV7-8	once	TRBJ1-3	CASSQKDSRSGNTIYF	TGTGCCAGCAGCCAAAAGGACAGCCGCTCTGGAAACACCATATATTTT
NA	TRBV28	NA	TRBJ1-6	CASSKPLNSPLHF	TGTGCCAGCAGTAAACCACTCAATTCACCCCTCCACTTT
TRBD1	TRBV5-1	NA	TRBJ1-4	CASSLRDSNEKLFF	TGCGCCAGCAGCTTACGGGACAGTAATGAAAAACTGTTTTTT
TRBD1	TRBV28	NA	TRBJ1-5	CASSSPGQGRSNQPQHF	TGTGCCAGCAGTTCACCGGGACAGGGGCGCAGCAATCAGCCCCAGCATTTT
TRBD1	TRBV19	NA	TRBJ2-5	CASSIIGTGQETQYF	TGTGCCAGTAGTATAATAGGGACAGGGCAAGAGACCCAGTACTTC
NA	TRBV30	few	TRBJ1-1	CACLSMNTEAFF	TGTGCCTGCTTGAGTATGAACACTGAAGCTTTCTTT
NA	TRBV19	NA	TRBJ2-7	CASRPVGVHEQYF	TGTGCCAGTAGACCAGTAGGGGTCCACGAGCAGTACTTC
TRBD1	TRBV6-2/TRBV6-3	NA	TRBJ1-2	CASSYRADRGGDGYTF	TGTGCCAGCAGTTACAGAGCCGACAGGGGAGGTGATGGCTACACCTTC
TRBD2	TRBV7-2	NA	TRBJ2-7	CASSGRGGPYEQYF	TGTGCCAGCAGCGGACGGGGGGGCCCCTACGAGCAGTACTTC
NA	TRBV7-2	NA	TRBJ1-5	CASSPQSVSNQPQHF	TGTGCCAGCAGCCCGCAGTCAGTAAGCAATCAGCCCCAGCATTTT
TRBD1	TRBV19	NA	TRBJ2-3	CASSSWDSYTDTQYF	TGTGCCAGTAGTTCCTGGGACAGCTACACAGATACGCAGTATTTT
TRBD2	TRBV5-1	medium-sized	TRBJ2-7	CASSLSSGGAYEQYF	TGCGCCAGCAGCTTGTCTAGCGGGGGGGCGTACGAGCAGTACTTC
TRBD1	TRBV2	NA	TRBJ1-3	CASTTIRTGRGGRNTIYF	TGTGCCAGCACCACTATAAGGACAGGGAGAGGGGGAAGAAACACCATATATTTT
NA	TRBV18	NA	TRBJ2-7	CASSQASGEQYF	TGTGCCAGCTCACAGGCATCGGGGGAGCAGTACTTC
TRBD1	TRBV2	few	TRBJ1-2	CASRRGWTGGATDYGYTF	TGTGCCAGCAGACGAGGCTGGACAGGGGGCGCTACGGACTATGGCTACACCTTC
NA	TRBV7-9	NA	TRBJ2-7	CASSPDDLPGEYF	TGTGCCAGCAGCCCGGACGACCTCCCAGGGGAGTACTTC
NA	TRBV4-2	NA	TRBJ1-6	CASSHERGTDNSPLHF	TGTGCCAGCAGCCACGAGAGGGGGACGGATAATTCACCCCTCCACTTT
TRBD1	TRBV5-1	NA	TRBJ2-7	CASSPSGTGYNEQYF	TGCGCCAGCAGCCCTTCGGGGACAGGGTATAACGAGCAGTACTTC
NA	TRBV24-1	once	TRBJ1-5	CATISWRLCSNQPQHF	TGTGCCACCATTTCTTGGAGACTGTGTAGCAATCAGCCCCAGCATTTT